This T cell receptor beta chain derives from a study of PD-L1 blockade in urothelial cancer. The CDR3 totals 18 residues. Losses at the gene ends were 6 bases for V and 4 bases for J; bases not matched to a gene: 21. Germline values: CDR1 MNHEY, CDR2 SMNVEV (reference sequence). This clone was seen just once. Antigen unknown. General study points: By 3 weeks, tumor-associated blood clones had expanded more in durable-benefit patients.

Method: immunoSEQ multiplex PCR; TCRdb's copy keeps in-frame clones and lacks some. The sample holds around 40,000 clones, approximately 91% seen once. The time point was: pretreatment peripheral blood. The TCR was taken from an older woman with urothelial cancer. This specimen consisted of PBMCs, obtained around atezolizumab (anti-PD-L1) treatment. The genes are TRBV27 and TRBJ2-7; 7 bases are shared with TRBD1. The CDR3 coding sequence is TGTGCCAGCAGCCTCCACCGGCCAAGACAGGGTTTCGCATACGAGCAGTACTTC. It encodes CASSLHRPRQGFAYEQYF.